This T cell receptor beta chain is drawn from a study of cytomegalovirus exposure and HLA in healthy donors. Trimming cost V 0 bases and J 4 bases, with 12 bases left between them. The CDR3 is 15 amino acids. In germline, CDR1 is SGHRS, CDR2 YFSETQ. Generated by immunoSEQ multiplex PCR, the TCRdb table keeps only in-frame clones and is missing some. The repertoire consists of some 220,000 clones, with under 95% occurring once and the leading ten covering 0.8% to 1.2%. The sequence was collected from a woman aged 18 to 35 in good health and CMV-seronegative. The chain carries TRBV5-1 and TRBJ2-3, with a possible D match to TRBD1 (5 bases). Material: PBMCs. The CDR3 region has the DNA TGCGCCAGCAGCTTGGCCTCCCAGACAGCAGATACGCAGTATTTT. It is translated as CASSLASQTADTQYF.